The clone carrying this T cell receptor (beta chain) was seen more than once but under ten times. Its antigen is unknown. The sample originates from a study of OX40 agonist ivuxolimab in advanced cancers. For the study at large: At doses from 0.01 to 10 mg/kg, patients were given intravenous ivuxolimab every 2 weeks.

Using immunoSEQ multiplex PCR, the repertoire was profiled, and TCRdb retains in-frame clones only, with some absent. The sample holds 15,000 to 20,000 clones, about 70% seen once. Study-level points and caveats: Expanded peripheral T-cell antigen specificity went undetermined.

The receptor was isolated from an adult with an advanced solid tumor such as melanoma, head and neck, liver or kidney cancer. This specimen consisted of CD4+ or CD8+ T cells sorted from blood, obtained in a trial of the OX40 agonist ivuxolimab.

Written as DNA, the CDR3 is TGTGCCAGCAGTGACCGACTAGCGGGGAGCCAAGAGACCCAGTACTTC. Translated, it gives CASSDRLAGSQETQYF. V and J are TRBV28 and TRBJ2-5; 11 bases fit TRBD2. Per germline, CDR1 MDHEN and CDR2 SYDVKM. V shed 5 bases, J shed 1 base, and the junction held 6 bases outside the gene matches. CDR3 length equals 16 residues.